Each of the 24 T cell receptor beta chains below was sequenced from the same sample in a study of cytotoxic CD8 clonotypes in ibrutinib-treated CLL (dated by TCRdb to the early 2020s). The library came from the immunoSEQ multiplex PCR assay. This is the immuneACCESS table as TCRdb keeps it, with only in-frame sequences that have V and J called. A part of the clones is gone; compared with another copy, unresolved V genes explain less than half, and the rest is unexplained. This sample holds fewer than 25,000 clones; about three quarters were observed only once. The top ten hold approximately 7.3% of the sample. The source material was PBMCs, sampled before ibrutinib treatment. The receptors were sampled from a human donor with chronic lymphocytic leukemia.

This chain's CDR3 is CASSVAGRTDTQYF. CDR3 nucleotide sequence: TGTGCCAGCAGCGTAGCAGGGAGAACAGATACGCAGTATTTT. The rearrangement uses TRBV9 and TRBJ2-3; tentatively, D is TRBD1 or TRBD2 (5 bases each). Germline V CDR1 and CDR2: SGDLS, YYNGEE. The CDR3 totals 14 residues. Trimming removed 0 bases from V and 3 bases from J, with 8 bases in between.

The V and J genes are TRBV5-1 and TRBJ1-2, with unresolved D. Germline loops: CDR1 SGHRS, CDR2 YFSETQ. The CDR3 runs 12 residues. Trimming took off 3 bases at V and 1 base at J, with 4 bases between the two ends. The CDR3 DNA follows: TGCGCCAGCAGCTGGTATAACTATGGCTACACCTTC. Encoded protein: CASSWYNYGYTF.

The chain links TRBV28 to TRBJ1-2; 9 bases line up with TRBD1. This CDR3 has 15 residues. Germline loops: CDR1 MDHEN, CDR2 SYDVKM. The trim removed 5 bases at V and 4 bases at J, leaving 8 bases unmatched. The CDR3 DNA sequence: TGTGCCAGCAGTCAGCAGGACAGGGGTTCCTATGGCTACACCTTC. Translated: CASSQQDRGSYGYTF.

In nucleotides, the CDR3 is TGTGCCAGCAGCCAAGCTAGCGGGGGTATGCAGACCCAGTACTTC. This translates into CASSQASGGMQTQYF. The genes are TRBV4-2 and TRBJ2-5; 10 bases line up with TRBD2. The J segment lost 6 bases and the V segment lost 1 base, leaving 5 bases of the junction unmatched. The CDR3 extends over 15 amino acids. Germline lookup yields CDR1 LGHNA and CDR2 YNFKEQ.

V is TRBV27 and J is TRBJ2-4, with a tentative D call TRBD1 (6 bases). Germline V gene lookup returns CDR1 MNHEY and CDR2 SMNVEV (reference sequence). The CDR3 contains 17 residues. V was clipped by 1 base and J by 3 bases, with 16 bases between them. CDR3 amino acids: CASSLYSQGLIKNIQYF. In nucleotides, the CDR3 is TGTGCCAGCAGTTTATATTCACAGGGCTTAATCAAAAACATTCAGTACTTC.

This clone came up a few times. CDR3 coding DNA: TGTGCCAGTACCCACAGGGGGACACGGGGCAATCAGCCCCAGCATTTT. Its protein product is CASTHRGTRGNQPQHF. V gene TRBV19 combines with J gene TRBJ1-5; TRBD1 matches at 8 bases. Looked up from germline, CDR1 is LNHDA and CDR2 is SQIVND (reference sequence). V was pared by 7 bases and J by 2 bases, with 10 bases of the junction left unmatched. This CDR3 has 16 residues.

Here the CDR3 reads CASSPSVGVYITEAFF. The CDR3 DNA reads as TGTGCCAGCAGCCCTTCGGTGGGGGTATACATCACTGAAGCTTTCTTT. This chain joins TRBV5-4 and TRBJ1-1; maybe TRBD1 (5 bases). The CDR3 loop spans 16 amino acids. Germline-derived CDR1 and CDR2 are SGHNT and YYREEE (reference sequence). Trimming cost V 4 bases and J 4 bases, with 20 bases left between them.

The chain combines TRBV7-2 with TRBJ2-1, with 13 bases fitting TRBD2. Germline V gene lookup returns CDR1 SGHTA and CDR2 FQGNSA. The V and J ends lost 5 bases and 8 bases, in that order; junction bases with no gene match: 9. The CDR3 consists of 16 residues. The CDR3 DNA is TGTGCCAGCAGCCAACCGGGACTAGCGGGAAACCATGAGCAGTTCTTC. This translates into CASSQPGLAGNHEQFF.

V is TRBV6-5 and J is TRBJ1-2, with TRBD1 identical over 9 bases. This CDR3 spans 12 amino acids. J lost 8 bases, V lost 6 bases, and 4 bases had no gene match. The germline gives CDR1 MNHEY, CDR2 SVGAGI. This chain's CDR3 is CASRQGARGYTF. CDR3 DNA sequence: TGTGCCAGCAGACAGGGGGCAAGAGGCTACACCTTC.

The table lists this clone with a few counts. CDR3 DNA: TGTGCCAGCAGCCCCGCGGGAGCTAACTATGGCTACACCTTC. This sequence encodes CASSPAGANYGYTF. J is TRBJ1-2 and V is TRBV7-6, with D hard to call. Germline CDR1 and CDR2: SGHVS and FNYEAQ. The CDR3 totals 14 residues. V lost 5 bases, J lost 0 bases, and 10 bases lay in between.

This chain uses TRBV19 with TRBJ1-3; 9 bases fit TRBD1. With 8 bases clipped from V and 2 bases from J, the junction kept 4 bases outside the gene matches. The CDR3 has 14 residues. Germline loops: CDR1 LNHDA, CDR2 SQIVND (reference sequence). The CDR3 DNA is TGTGCCAGTCACCGGGACAGGGCTGGAAACACCATATATTTT. It specifies CASHRDRAGNTIYF. Full variable domain (rest looked up from reference TRBV19 and TRBJ1-3): DGGITQSPKYLFRKEGQNVTLSCEQNLNHDAMYWYRQDPGQGLRLIYYSQIVNDFQKGDIAEGYSVSREKKESFPLTVTSAQKNPTAFYLCASHRDRAGNTIYFGEGSWLTVV.

This chain uses TRBV5-6 with TRBJ2-2, with D possibly TRBD2 on 6 matching bases. The ends were cut back, 0 bases at V and 1 base at J, with 7 bases in the middle. This CDR3 is built from 15 residues. CDR1 SGHDT and CDR2 YYEEEE come from the germline V gene. CDR3 nucleotide sequence: TGTGCCAGCAGCTTGGGCGGGGTGAACACCGGGGAGCTGTTTTTT. This gives the protein CASSLGGVNTGELFF.

The V and J genes are TRBV20-1 and TRBJ2-1; perhaps TRBD2 as D (5 bases). The V gene lost 3 bases and the J gene lost 12 bases, with 12 bases spanning the gap. This CDR3 comprises 11 residues. The germline V gene has CDR1 DFQATT and CDR2 SNEGSKA (reference sequence). The CDR3 protein is CSASGWERQFF. CDR3 bases: TGCAGTGCTAGCGGGTGGGAGAGGCAGTTCTTC.

The V call is TRBV28, the J call TRBJ2-5, with D possibly TRBD1 on 6 matching bases. The germline V gene encodes CDR1 MDHEN and CDR2 SYDVKM. V was pared by 4 bases and J by 5 bases, with 17 bases between. The CDR3 extends over 15 amino acids. In DNA form, the CDR3 reads TGTGCCAGCAGTTCCCGGCGGGCAGGGGAGGAGACCCAGTACTTC. It translates to CASSSRRAGEETQYF.

This clone was counted only a few times. One junction end does not reproduce the germline sequence, and a read error may be involved. The chain links TRBV7-7 to TRBJ2-2, with 8 bases lining up with TRBD1. The CDR3 has 15 residues. Germline lookup yields CDR1 SSHAT and CDR2 FNYEAQ (reference sequence). The CDR3 here is CASSYGTGNTGELFF. In nucleotides, the CDR3 is TGTGCTAGCAGCTACGGGACAGGGAACACCGGGGAGCTGTTTTTT.

This chain connects TRBV7-8 to TRBJ1-4, with 7 bases fitting TRBD1. CDR1 SGHVS and CDR2 FQNEAQ come from the germline V gene. V dropped 1 base and J dropped 0; count of bases not matched to a gene: 11. The CDR3 is 19 amino acids. CDR3 in DNA: TGTGCCAGCAGCTTAGAAGGACAGGTACCCTCTGCAACTAATGAAAAACTGTTTTTT. Translating it yields CASSLEGQVPSATNEKLFF.

This chain links TRBV5-8 with TRBJ1-4, with a possible D match to TRBD1 (6 bases). Trimming removed 0 bases at V and 8 bases at J, with 14 bases between. Germline V gene data show CDR1 as SGHTS and CDR2 as YDEGEE. This CDR3 has 15 residues. CDR3 in amino acids: CASSLVQGIREKLFF. The CDR3, as DNA: TGTGCCAGCAGCTTGGTTCAGGGGATCAGGGAAAAACTGTTTTTT.

This clone was detected a few times. The gene calls are TRBV1 and TRBJ2-3; the table's D call TRBD2 went unverified against the DNA. TRBV1 is reported as a pseudogene. CDR3 length: 15 residues. The CDR3 sequence: CTSSRQGRGTDTQYF. The DNA for the CDR3 is TGCACCAGCAGCCGTCAAGGGAGGGGCACAGATACGCAGTATTTT.

Within the sample, this clone is medium-sized. This rearrangement joins TRBV19 to TRBJ2-1, with D perhaps given as TRBD1 or TRBD2 (5 bases each). CDR1 and CDR2 from the germline V gene are LNHDA and SQIVND (reference sequence). The CDR3 consists of 12 residues. V lost 8 bases and J 6 bases, leaving 11 bases between the germline ends. The CDR3 DNA reads TGTGCCAGTGCCTTGGGGGTCAATGAGCAGTTCTTC. Its protein product is CASALGVNEQFF.

The rearrangement joins TRBV10-3 to TRBJ2-1; possible D gene TRBD2, 5 bases. Germline V gene lookup returns CDR1 ENHRY and CDR2 SYGVKD. With 8 bases removed from V and 1 base from J, the gap between germline ends came to 6 bases. CDR3 size: 12 residues. The CDR3 sequence is CAIGSSYNEQFF. CDR3 DNA: TGTGCCATCGGGAGTTCCTACAATGAGCAGTTCTTC.

This chain uses TRBV5-1 with TRBJ2-3; 16 bases match TRBD2. V was clipped by 6 bases and J by 2 bases; unmatched bases: 6. Germline V gives CDR1 SGHRS, CDR2 YFSETQ. This CDR3 comprises 17 residues. In nucleotides, the CDR3 is TGCGCCAGCAACCTGGGACTAGCGGGGGGGATCACAGATACGCAGTATTTT. This codes for CASNLGLAGGITDTQYF.

This clone has more than one count but fewer than ten. This chain joins TRBV4-2 and TRBJ2-7; 10 bases align to TRBD2. Germline trimming cut 4 bases from V and 3 bases from J; bases unmatched to any gene: 3. There are 14 residues in the CDR3. The germline CDR1 and CDR2 sequences are LGHNA and YNFKEQ. The CDR3 nucleotides read TGTGCCAGCAGCCCTCGGACTAGCGGCTACGAGCAGTACTTC. It specifies CASSPRTSGYEQYF.

The chain couples TRBV19 to TRBJ1-3; D gene unclear. Per germline, CDR1 LNHDA and CDR2 SQIVND (reference sequence). V was cut by 3 bases and J by 1 base, with 7 bases left in between. The CDR3 sequence is 14 residues long. The CDR3: CASSMGLSGNTIYF. CDR3 sequence (DNA): TGTGCCAGTAGTATGGGGTTATCTGGAAACACCATATATTTT.

This rearrangement joins TRBV9 to TRBJ2-3, with TRBD1 identical over 7 bases. Germline V gene lookup returns CDR1 SGDLS and CDR2 YYNGEE. This CDR3 is built from 14 residues. The V segment lost 2 bases and the J segment 4 bases; nucleotides outside the gene matches: 4. The CDR3 sequence is CASSVQTGADTQYF. The CDR3 bases are TGTGCCAGCAGCGTCCAAACAGGGGCAGATACGCAGTATTTT.